A single sample gave rise to the 19 T cell receptor beta chains below, sequenced in a study of OX40 agonist ivuxolimab in advanced cancers. Only in-frame clones appear in the TCRdb table, and some are missing; sequencing was by immunoSEQ multiplex PCR. The table shows about 68,000 clones, with roughly nine tenths occurring only once. Specimen: CD4+ or CD8+ T cells sorted from blood, collected in a trial of the OX40 agonist ivuxolimab. Every receptor here comes from an adult with an advanced solid tumor such as melanoma, head and neck, liver or kidney cancer.

Concerning this clone itself: The junction departs from the called germline gene at one end, perhaps through a read error. J is TRBJ2-2 and V is TRBV5-3; 10 bases map to TRBD2. TRBV5-3 is an ORF, and what it does is uncertain. CDR3 size: 15 residues. The CDR3 loop is CASSSLAGGTGELFF. CDR3 nucleotide sequence: TGTGCCAGCAGCTCCTTAGCGGGAGGAACCGGGGAGCTGTTTTTT.

V and J are TRBV7-2 and TRBJ1-1, with D perhaps TRBD1 (5 bases). V was clipped by 6 bases and J by 5 bases, with 13 bases between them. Germline CDR1 is SGHTA and CDR2 is FQGNSA. The CDR3 is made up of 13 amino acids. The CDR3 region has the DNA TGTGCCAGCAGGACTGGAGGGGCGACTGAAGCTTTCTTT. Protein: CASRTGGATEAFF.

The chain joins TRBV6-5 to TRBJ2-1; 10 bases map to TRBD2. With 3 bases clipped from V and 5 bases from J, the junction kept 4 bases outside the gene matches. The CDR3 sequence is 15 residues long. Germline V gene sequence: CDR1 MNHEY, CDR2 SVGAGI. The CDR3 DNA reads TGTGCCAGCAGTTATAGAGGACTAGCGGACAATGAGCAGTTCTTC. Protein product: CASSYRGLADNEQFF.

The chain carries TRBV19 and TRBJ2-7; 8 positions agree with TRBD2. Germline lookup yields CDR1 LNHDA and CDR2 SQIVND (reference sequence). This CDR3 contains 12 residues. Trimming took 10 bases from V and 7 from J; bases not matched to a gene: 9. Here the CDR3 reads CATSIAGREQYF. The CDR3 DNA sequence: TGTGCCACTTCGATAGCGGGACGGGAGCAGTACTTC.

Remarks on this clone: The germline gene is not matched at one end of the junction; a read error may be the cause. The rearrangement links TRBV7-6 to TRBJ1-1, with 10 bases lining up with TRBD1. CDR3 length: 13 amino acids. Germline CDR1 SGHVS, CDR2 FNYEAQ. The CDR3 nucleotides are TGTGCCAGCAGTTTAGGACAGGGGGCTGAAGCTTTCTTT. Its translation: CASSLGQGAEAFF.

This clone was counted once. The CDR3 nucleotides are TGTGCCAGCAACCGACAGGGATGGGGCTACACCTTC. Its translation is CASNRQGWGYTF. The chain uses TRBV7-9 and TRBJ1-2; 7 bases map to TRBD1. Germline CDR1 SEHNR, CDR2 FQNEAQ (reference sequence). The CDR3 has 12 amino acids. Losses at the gene ends were 7 bases for V and 8 bases for J; bases not matched to a gene: 7.

V usage is TRBV28 and J usage is TRBJ1-1; 11 bases are shared with TRBD1. V gave up 6 bases and J gave up 1 base; unmatched junction bases: 10. Per germline, CDR1 MDHEN and CDR2 SYDVKM. The CDR3 length is 17 residues. The CDR3 region is CASRTGQGANQNTEAFF. In DNA, the CDR3 is TGTGCCAGCAGAACAGGACAGGGGGCGAACCAGAACACTGAAGCTTTCTTT.

The gene calls are TRBV6-1 and TRBJ1-3; 7 nucleotides line up with TRBD1. CDR1 is MNHNS, CDR2 SASEGT, per germline. V was clipped by 6 bases and J by 2 bases; unmatched bases: 4. This CDR3 comprises 14 residues. CDR3 in amino acids: CASRAGGPGNTIYF. The CDR3, as DNA: TGTGCCAGCAGAGCAGGGGGGCCTGGAAACACCATATATTTT.

The chain combines TRBV10-1 with TRBJ2-7; 8 bases are shared with TRBD2. This CDR3 has 13 residues. CDR1 is WNHNN, CDR2 SYGVQD, per germline (reference sequence). With V trimmed by 0 bases and J by 10 bases, 5 bases remained unmatched. CDR3 sequence reads: CASSESTSGSQYF. In DNA form, the CDR3 reads TGCGCCAGCAGTGAGTCGACCAGCGGGAGTCAGTACTTC.

The chain carries TRBV10-3 and TRBJ2-1; tentative D call: TRBD2 (6 bases). This CDR3 spans 12 amino acids. The V gene lost 7 bases and the J gene lost 9 bases, with 13 bases spanning the gap. Germline CDR1 reads ENHRY; CDR2 reads SYGVKD. As DNA, the CDR3 is TGTGCCATCAATCAGGGTAGCGGTGAGCAGTTCTTC. The encoded protein is CAINQGSGEQFF.

The chain carries TRBV20-1 and TRBJ1-1; no reliable D call. Trimming cost V 6 bases and J 4 bases, with 9 bases left between them. This CDR3 region has 11 residues. The germline CDR1 and CDR2 sequences are DFQATT and SNEGSKA (reference sequence). CDR3 coding DNA: TGCAGTGCAAATCCAGTCACTGAAGCTTTCTTT. This gives the protein CSANPVTEAFF.

V usage is TRBV11-2 and J usage is TRBJ2-1; a possible D gene is TRBD1 (7 bases). CDR1 and CDR2 from the germline V gene are SGHAT and FQNNGV. There are 15 residues in the CDR3. V lost 4 bases, J lost 9 bases, and 19 bases lay in between. The CDR3 here is CASSSDRVGGGEQFF. As DNA, the CDR3 is TGTGCCAGCAGCTCAGACAGGGTGGGGGGCGGTGAGCAGTTCTTC. Filled out from reference TRBV11-2 and TRBJ2-1, the complete variable domain reads EAGVAQSPRYKIIEKRQSVAFWCNPISGHATLYWYQQILGQGPKLLIQFQNNGVVDDSQLPKDRFSAERLKGVDSTLKIQPAKLEDSAVYLCASSSDRVGGGEQFFGPGTRLTVL.

This clone is a singleton in its sample. The chain couples TRBV5-1 to TRBJ2-7, with 8 bases lining up with TRBD1. Germline assignment: CDR1 SGHRS and CDR2 YFSETQ. The CDR3 is 14 residues long. Unmatched junction bases numbered 8, after V lost 4 bases and J lost 5 bases. CDR3 DNA sequence: TGCGCCAGCAGCCTTCGACAGGGGTCGGACGAGCAGTACTTC. Translation: CASSLRQGSDEQYF.

This sequence joins TRBV5-1 and TRBJ1-1; no definite D call. The CDR3 is made up of 15 amino acids. Germline V gene lookup returns CDR1 SGHRS and CDR2 YFSETQ. Deletions cut 2 bases from V and 1 base from J, with 12 bases between. This CDR3 is CASSFEGRQNTEAFF. CDR3 in DNA: TGCGCCAGCAGCTTCGAAGGACGGCAGAACACTGAAGCTTTCTTT.

J is TRBJ2-3 and V is TRBV15, with no clear D. V lost 1 base and J 4 bases, leaving 9 bases between the germline ends. The CDR3 is 14 amino acids. The germline V gene has CDR1 LNHNV and CDR2 YYDKDF (reference sequence). The CDR3 protein is CATSRGGLADTQYF. In DNA, the CDR3 is TGTGCCACCAGCAGAGGGGGTTTGGCAGATACGCAGTATTTT.

The chain uses TRBV5-3 and TRBJ2-2; 7 bases align to TRBD1. TRBV5-3 is assigned to the ORF class and has an uncertain function. The V and J ends lost 6 bases and 5 bases, in that order; junction bases with no gene match: 10. The CDR3 contains 15 residues. CDR3 DNA: TGTGCCAGAACAAAGCCGGGACAGTCTACCGGGGAGCTGTTTTTT. Amino acids: CARTKPGQSTGELFF.

This rearrangement joins TRBV10-3 to TRBJ2-1; 8 bases fit TRBD2. The J segment lost 5 bases and the V segment lost 3 bases, leaving 12 bases of the junction unmatched. CDR1 and CDR2 from the germline V gene are ENHRY and SYGVKD. The CDR3 is made up of 17 amino acids. The CDR3 here is CAISEFTMTSVDNEQFF. CDR3 bases: TGTGCCATCAGTGAATTCACCATGACTAGCGTGGACAATGAGCAGTTCTTC.

In DNA form, the CDR3 reads TGCGCCAGCAGCTTGGCCAGACAGAACACTGAAGCTTTCTTT. It translates to CASSLARQNTEAFF. The J gene is TRBJ1-1, the V gene TRBV5-1; D unclear. Trimming stripped 0 bases from V and 1 base from J, with 7 bases between. Germline V gene data show CDR1 as SGHRS and CDR2 as YFSETQ. The CDR3 runs 14 residues.

This chain joins TRBV21-1 and TRBJ1-1. TRBV21-1 is marked as a pseudogene. The CDR3 length is 17 residues. The CDR3 here is CASSRRARPGDYTEAFF. The CDR3 DNA sequence: TGTGCCAGCAGCAGGAGAGCCCGACCCGGAGACTACACTGAAGCTTTCTTT.